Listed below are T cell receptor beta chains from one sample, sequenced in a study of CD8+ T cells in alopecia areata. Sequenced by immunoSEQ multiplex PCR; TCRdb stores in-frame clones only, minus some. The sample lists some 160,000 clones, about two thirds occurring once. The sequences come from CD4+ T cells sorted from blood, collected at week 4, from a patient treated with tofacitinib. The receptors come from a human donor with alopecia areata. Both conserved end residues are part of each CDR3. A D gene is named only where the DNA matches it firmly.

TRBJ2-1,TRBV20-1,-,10,TGCAGTGCTCTCGCGGGGTTACAGTTCTTC,CSALAGLQFF
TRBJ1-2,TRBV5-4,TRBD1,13,TGTGCCAGCAGCCAGGACAGGGTAGCTGGCTACACCTTC,CASSQDRVAGYTF
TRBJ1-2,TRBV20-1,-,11,TGCAGTCCTAGATCGGACTATGGCTACACCTTC,CSPRSDYGYTF
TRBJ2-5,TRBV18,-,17,TGTGCCAGCTCTGATCGGCGGACGCCAAGGGGCCAAGAGACCCAGTACTTC,CASSDRRTPRGQETQYF
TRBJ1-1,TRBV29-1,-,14,TGCAGCGTTGCAAGGCTCCCTGGGCTCACTGAAGCTTTCTTT,CSVARLPGLTEAFF
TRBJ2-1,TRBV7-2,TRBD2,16,TGTGCCAGCAGCTTAGGTCCGGGACTAGCGGGGGACCAGCAGTTCTTC,CASSLGPGLAGDQQFF
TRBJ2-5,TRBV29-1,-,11,TGCAGCGTTGCAAATCTAGAGACCCAGTACTTC,CSVANLETQYF
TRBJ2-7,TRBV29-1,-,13,TGCAGCGTCGTTACCCCCGGGACCTACGAGCAGTACTTC,CSVVTPGTYEQYF
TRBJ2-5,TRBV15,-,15,TGTGCCACCAGCAGGGAAACAGGGATGAGGGAGACCCAGTACTTC,CATSRETGMRETQYF
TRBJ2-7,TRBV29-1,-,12,TGCAGCGTTGCCCCTGGGGACTACGAGCAGTACTTC,CSVAPGDYEQYF
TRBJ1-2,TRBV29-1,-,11,TGCAGCGCTCGGACAGTCTATGGCTACACCTTC,CSARTVYGYTF